This TCR beta chain was identified in a study of CD8+CD57+ T cells in acquired aplastic anemia. On the study more broadly: Mean yield of DNA from sorted CD4+ and CD8+ cells was 3 to 3.5 ug.

Investigators profiled TCR beta VDJ and CDR3 from genomic DNA template. TCRdb itself ran the reads through MiXCR, one entry per CDR3 protein. In the table there are about 130,000 distinct CDR3 sequences, around 48% of which are singletons. A word on this clonotype: The antigen is undetermined.

This CDR3 has 15 amino acids. Germline values: CDR1 SEHNR, CDR2 FQNEAQ (reference sequence). V lost 7 bases and J lost 2, with 17 bases in between. Study observations and caveats: Common to patients and controls were about 31 CD8+ CDR3 sequences.

The sequenced material came from sorted CD4+, CD8+, or CD8+CD57+ T cells (not recorded which) from PBMCs. The J gene is TRBJ1-2, the V gene TRBV7-9; D is possibly TRBD1 (5 bases). The sequence derives from a human donor in good health, serving as a control. CDR3 region: CASTSRDGENYGYTF. Written as DNA, the CDR3 is TGTGCCAGCACCTCCAGGGACGGGGAAAACTATGGCTACACCTTC.